This TCR beta chain emerged from a study of cytomegalovirus exposure and HLA in healthy donors. Concerning this clone: Its specificity is unknown.

Findings and caveats of the study: The study labeled about 160 TCR beta chains cytomegalovirus-associated. In a later analysis, a genetic analysis reported fewer productive-TCR N-insertions in an Asian-associated ancestry cluster than the cohort average. Beyond CMV serostatus, there was no information to go on about immune exposure.

Germline V CDR1 and CDR2: MNHNY, SVGAGI (reference sequence). V was pared by 6 bases and J by 1 base, with 5 bases of the junction left unmatched. This CDR3 has 14 residues. PCR amplification relied on 60 Vbeta primers (plus 13 Jbeta primers). The assay was immunoSEQ multiplex PCR, and TCRdb's table has in-frame clones only and misses some. The top ten hold about 2.3% of the sample, which has 150,000 to 200,000 clones, 75% to 90% seen once. Sequenced: PBMCs. The chain uses TRBV6-6 and TRBJ2-7, with TRBD1 identical over 8 bases. The receptor was derived from a male donor in good health and CMV-seronegative. CDR3 bases: TGTGCCAGCAGGGCCCGGGACAGGTCCTACGAGCAGTACTTC. It yields the protein CASRARDRSYEQYF.